This record covers a single T cell receptor (beta chain). Its specificity is unknown. Trimming removed 7 bases at V and 1 base at J, with 8 bases between. Germline CDR1 reads WSHSY; CDR2 reads SAAADI. The CDR3 runs 12 residues. TCRdb keeps only in-frame clones here, not all; method: immunoSEQ multiplex PCR. The data show roughly 130,000 clones, 88% seen once. The sample comes from a study of T cell responses to AZD1222 COVID-19 vaccine. Study-wide results and limits: Unmutated regions of variants are reportedly targeted by nearly half of spike-specific TCRs. Baseline serology detected seropositivity in only six AZD1222 recipients. Clonal diversity may have been underestimated in mostly white British donors.

Here the sequenced sample was peripheral blood, taken on day 0 of MenACWY control vaccination. This TCR was recovered from an adult in good health. The V and J genes are TRBV10-2 and TRBJ2-7; no definite D call. CDR3 in amino acids: CASTDGSYEQYF. The CDR3 nucleotides are TGCGCCAGCACGGACGGATCCTACGAGCAGTACTTC.